This T cell receptor (beta chain) was sequenced in a study of T cell changes during pregnancy in multiple sclerosis. CDR3 size: 17 residues. Germline CDR1 reads LNHDA; CDR2 reads SQIVND (reference sequence). V gave up 5 bases and J gave up 6 bases; unmatched junction bases: 10. This clone was picked up one time. Sequenced by immunoSEQ multiplex PCR; TCRdb stores in-frame clones only, minus some. The sample has 80,000 to 130,000 clones, approximately 90% seen once. The sample was peripheral blood, taken in the second trimester of pregnancy. This TCR derives from a female donor with multiple sclerosis, enrolled in a pregnancy study. V usage is TRBV19 and J usage is TRBJ2-2; 12 nucleotides agree with TRBD1. The DNA of the CDR3 is TGTGCCAGTAGTCCCATTTACGGGACAGGGGGCCCCGGGGAGCTGTTTTTT. This sequence encodes CASSPIYGTGGPGELFF.